This T cell receptor beta chain was retrieved from a study of cytomegalovirus exposure and HLA in healthy donors. About the study: The 120 validation repertoires matched the roughly 700 first-cohort repertoires in platform, a later analysis reported.

The repertoire was sequenced with immunoSEQ multiplex PCR; TCRdb's copy has only in-frame clones and lacks some. The sample contains 250,000 to 300,000 clones, 80% to 90% of which appear only once. Details on this clone: What it binds is not known.

Trimming stripped 2 bases from V and 3 bases from J, with 19 bases between. The CDR3 totals 17 residues. Per germline, CDR1 MNHNS and CDR2 SASEGT. Study-level points and caveats: Rare sequences made up most TCRs, while some public TCRs were found in many donors. According to the study, roughly 160 TCR beta chains were cytomegalovirus-associated.

The rearrangement joins TRBV6-1 to TRBJ2-5, with D unresolved. Sequencing was performed on PBMCs. This sequence was found in a woman between 18 and 29 years old in good health and CMV-seronegative. The CDR3 coding sequence is TGTGCCAGCAGTGAATTTTTAAGGCTCTCTACTAAAGAGACCCAGTACTTC. Its protein is CASSEFLRLSTKETQYF.